A single T cell receptor beta chain is shown here with its context. Sequence at one end of the junction differs from germline and may be a read error. CDR3 length equals 14 residues. Germline V gives CDR1 SGDLS, CDR2 YYNGEE. This sample was taken from a study of CD8+CD57+ T cells in acquired aplastic anemia. Genomic DNA templated the TCR beta VDJ and CDR3 profiling. TCRdb re-called the reads through MiXCR, storing one row per CDR3 protein. The sample carries hundreds of thousands of distinct CDR3 sequences, about two thirds recorded once. What was sequenced was sorted CD4+, CD8+, or CD8+CD57+ T cells (not recorded which) from PBMCs. The rearrangement links TRBV9 to TRBJ1-2, with D perhaps TRBD1 (6 bases). This TCR came from a human donor in good health, serving as a control. CDR3 amino acids: CASSPLRQGYTEAF. The DNA of the CDR3 is TGTGCCAGCAGCCCCTTACGCCAGGGGTACACTGAAGCCTTC.